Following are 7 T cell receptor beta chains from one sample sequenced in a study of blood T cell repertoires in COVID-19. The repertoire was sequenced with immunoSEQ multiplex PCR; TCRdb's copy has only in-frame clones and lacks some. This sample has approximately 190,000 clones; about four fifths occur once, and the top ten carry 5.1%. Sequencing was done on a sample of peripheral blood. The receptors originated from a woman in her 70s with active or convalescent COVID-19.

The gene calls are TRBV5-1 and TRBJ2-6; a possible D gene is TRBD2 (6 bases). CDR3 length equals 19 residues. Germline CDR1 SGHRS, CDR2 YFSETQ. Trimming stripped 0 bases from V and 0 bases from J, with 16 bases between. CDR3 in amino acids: CASSLGYSGLISGANVLTF. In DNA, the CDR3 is TGCGCCAGCAGCTTGGGATATAGCGGACTCATCTCTGGGGCCAACGTCCTGACTTTC.

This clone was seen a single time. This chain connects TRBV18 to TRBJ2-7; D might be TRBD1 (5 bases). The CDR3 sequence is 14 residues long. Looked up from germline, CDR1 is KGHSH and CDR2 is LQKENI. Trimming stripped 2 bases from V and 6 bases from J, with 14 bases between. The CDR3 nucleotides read TGTGCCAGCTCACCAAGGCAGGGAACAGTCGAGCAGTACTTC. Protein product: CASSPRQGTVEQYF.

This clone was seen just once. In nucleotides, the CDR3 is TGTGCTAGTGGTATCGGACAGAACACTGAAGCTTTCTTT. Protein product: CASGIGQNTEAFF. The chain uses TRBV12-5 and TRBJ1-1, with D possibly TRBD1 on 5 matching bases. Germline V gene lookup returns CDR1 LGHNT and CDR2 FRNRAP. The CDR3 is 13 amino acids. V lost 5 bases to trimming and J lost 1 base, with 8 bases between them.

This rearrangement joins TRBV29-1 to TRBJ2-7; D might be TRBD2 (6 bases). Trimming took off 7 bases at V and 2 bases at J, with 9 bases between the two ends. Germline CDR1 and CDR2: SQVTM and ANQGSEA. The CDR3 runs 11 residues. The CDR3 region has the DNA TGCAGCGGCGGGACCACCTACGAGCAGTACTTC. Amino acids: CSGGTTYEQYF.

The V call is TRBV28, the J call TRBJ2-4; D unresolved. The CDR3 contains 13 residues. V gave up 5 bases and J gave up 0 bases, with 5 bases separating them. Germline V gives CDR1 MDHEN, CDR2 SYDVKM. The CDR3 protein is CASSILAKNIQYF. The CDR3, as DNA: TGTGCCAGCAGTATCCTAGCCAAAAACATTCAGTACTTC.

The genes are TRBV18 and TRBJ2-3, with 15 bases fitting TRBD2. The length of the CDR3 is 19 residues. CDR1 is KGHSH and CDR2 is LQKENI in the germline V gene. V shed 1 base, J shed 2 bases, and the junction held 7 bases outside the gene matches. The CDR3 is CASSPQGTSGRIPTDTQYF. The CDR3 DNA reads TGTGCCAGCTCACCACAAGGGACTAGCGGGAGGATCCCCACAGATACGCAGTATTTT.

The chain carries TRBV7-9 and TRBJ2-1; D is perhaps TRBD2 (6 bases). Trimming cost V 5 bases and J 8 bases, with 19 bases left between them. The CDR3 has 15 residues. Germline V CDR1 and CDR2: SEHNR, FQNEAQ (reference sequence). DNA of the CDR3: TGTGCCAGCAGCCCCCCCGGGGAGGAAAGAGATGAGCAGTTCTTC. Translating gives CASSPPGEERDEQFF.